This is a list of T cell receptor beta chains from one sample in a study of identical twins. MiXCR, run by TCRdb on the 5' RACE reads, gives a single entry per CDR3 protein. The sample has 1.5 million to 2 million distinct CDR3 sequences, around a third seen once. Sequences were obtained from cord blood. These receptors all stem from a newborn girl in good health. Both conserved end residues are part of each CDR3. The D gene is left open where the match is weak. Not every row has a clone size; where given, it reads once, few, many or a size class.

cdr3_length,v_call,d_call,clone_size,j_call,cdr3_aa
14,TRBV6-6,NA,few,TRBJ1-5,CASSPKSSNQPQHF
14,TRBV12-3/TRBV12-4,TRBD1,few,TRBJ2-1,CASSLRGQGNEQFF
18,TRBV6-1,TRBD2,NA,TRBJ2-1,CASSPSRMLGRDSNEQFF
14,TRBV5-6,TRBD2,NA,TRBJ2-1,CASSFGTSRNEQFF
14,TRBV28,NA,few,TRBJ1-2,CASSFADRYYGYTF
13,TRBV6-5,NA,NA,TRBJ1-4,CACREGVDEKLFF
14,TRBV14,TRBD2,few,TRBJ2-1,CASSQGGGGNEQFF
14,TRBV6-5,NA,NA,TRBJ2-2,CASNRDTHTGELFF
13,TRBV20-1,NA,NA,TRBJ1-1,CSATLDRNTEAFF
18,TRBV20-1,TRBD2,NA,TRBJ2-1,CSATGLAGGPSSYNEQFF
15,TRBV4-2,TRBD1,few,TRBJ2-3,CASSLGRGHADTQYF
14,TRBV20-1,TRBD2,many,TRBJ2-7,CSARSLAGGYEQYF
19,TRBV7-9,NA,NA,TRBJ1-2,CASSLGRYTAPIPGDGYTF
15,TRBV6-1,NA,NA,TRBJ1-1,CASSLSGGRDTEAFF
16,TRBV6-5,NA,NA,TRBJ2-1,CASSSVGWATYNEQFF
15,TRBV12-3/TRBV12-4,NA,few,TRBJ1-1,CASSLLGAVGTEAFF
13,TRBV29-1,NA,few,TRBJ2-1,CSGSPSSYNEQFF
14,TRBV27,NA,NA,TRBJ2-1,CASRKGSSYNEQFF
14,TRBV27,TRBD1,NA,TRBJ1-3,CASSPDRAGNTIYF
17,TRBV25-1,TRBD2,few,TRBJ2-1,CASRGTSQSNSYNEQFF
13,TRBV4-2,TRBD2,NA,TRBJ2-3,CASSQETSGTQYF
12,TRBV5-1,TRBD1,few,TRBJ2-4,CASSEDRERQYF
14,TRBV28,NA,NA,TRBJ1-1,CASSRYRVNTEAFF
15,TRBV5-4,NA,NA,TRBJ2-5,CASSLGASHQETQYF
15,TRBV6-6,TRBD2,NA,TRBJ2-1,CASSWIRTSWDEQFF
15,TRBV5-5,TRBD1,NA,TRBJ2-1,CASSLGQGLSNEQFF
17,TRBV12-3/TRBV12-4,NA,once,TRBJ1-4,CASSKFPRGLLNEKLFF
11,TRBV7-9,TRBD1,few,TRBJ1-1,CGTGVDTEAFF